This T cell receptor (beta chain) was sequenced for a study of blood T cell repertoires in COVID-19. This table comes from immunoSEQ multiplex PCR, and its TCRdb copy is limited to in-frame clones, with some not included. The data contain roughly 410,000 clones, about 87% of them seen just once; the ten biggest clones take up about 2.3%. Sequenced input: peripheral blood. The TCR originated in a woman aged 60-70 years with COVID-19, enrolled during active disease.

Here the CDR3 reads CASSEHAGPYGYTF. DNA for the CDR3: TGTGCCAGCAGCGAGCATGCGGGCCCCTATGGCTACACCTTC. The chain carries TRBV14 and TRBJ1-2; D remains unclear. From germline, CDR1 is SGHDN and CDR2 FVKESK. The CDR3 length is 14 residues. V was shortened by 5 bases and J by 4 bases, with 14 bases between the two germline ends.